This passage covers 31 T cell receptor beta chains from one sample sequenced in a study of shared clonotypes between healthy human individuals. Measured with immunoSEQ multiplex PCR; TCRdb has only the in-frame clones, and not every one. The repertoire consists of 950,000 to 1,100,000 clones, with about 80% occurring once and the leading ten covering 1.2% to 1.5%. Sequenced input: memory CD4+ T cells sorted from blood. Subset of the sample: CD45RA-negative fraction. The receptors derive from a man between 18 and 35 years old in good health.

In DNA, the CDR3 is TGTGCCAGCAGAAGCTCGGAGGGAGATACGCAGTATTTT. The encoded protein is CASRSSEGDTQYF. The chain recombines TRBV6-1 with TRBJ2-3; a possible D gene is TRBD2 (6 bases). V lost 6 bases and J 5 bases, leaving 12 bases between the germline ends. The CDR3 contains 13 residues. CDR1 is MNHNS, CDR2 SASEGT, per germline.

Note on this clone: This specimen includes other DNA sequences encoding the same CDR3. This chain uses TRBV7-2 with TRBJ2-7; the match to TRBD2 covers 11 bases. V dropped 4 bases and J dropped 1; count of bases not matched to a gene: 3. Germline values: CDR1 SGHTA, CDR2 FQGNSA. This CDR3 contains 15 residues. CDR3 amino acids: CASSSWTSGSYEQYF. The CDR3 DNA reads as TGTGCCAGCAGCTCCTGGACTAGCGGGTCCTACGAGCAGTACTTC.

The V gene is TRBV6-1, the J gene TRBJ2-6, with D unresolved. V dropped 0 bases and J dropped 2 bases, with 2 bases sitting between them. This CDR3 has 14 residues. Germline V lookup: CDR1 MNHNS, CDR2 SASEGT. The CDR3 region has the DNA TGTGCCAGCAGTGAAGCGCCTGGGGCCAACGTCCTGACTTTC. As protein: CASSEAPGANVLTF.

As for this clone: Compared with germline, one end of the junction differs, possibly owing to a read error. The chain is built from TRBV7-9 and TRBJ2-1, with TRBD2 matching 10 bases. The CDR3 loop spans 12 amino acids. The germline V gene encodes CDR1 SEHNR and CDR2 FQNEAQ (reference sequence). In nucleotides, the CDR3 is TGTGCCAGCAGCTGGACCGGGACTAGCGCGGTCTTC. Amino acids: CASSWTGTSAVF.

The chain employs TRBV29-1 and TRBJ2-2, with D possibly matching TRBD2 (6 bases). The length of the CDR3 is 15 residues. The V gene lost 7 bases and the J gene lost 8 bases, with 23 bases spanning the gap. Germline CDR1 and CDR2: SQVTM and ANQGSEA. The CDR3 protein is CSALLSGVGTGELFF. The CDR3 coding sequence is TGCAGCGCCCTTTTAAGTGGAGTCGGGACTGGGGAGCTGTTTTTT.

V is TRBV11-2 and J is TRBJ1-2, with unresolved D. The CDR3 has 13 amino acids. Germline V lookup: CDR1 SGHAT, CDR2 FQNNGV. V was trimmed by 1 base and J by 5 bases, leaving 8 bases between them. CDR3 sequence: CASSLVEGYGYTF. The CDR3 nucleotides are TGTGCCAGCAGCTTAGTGGAGGGTTATGGCTACACCTTC.

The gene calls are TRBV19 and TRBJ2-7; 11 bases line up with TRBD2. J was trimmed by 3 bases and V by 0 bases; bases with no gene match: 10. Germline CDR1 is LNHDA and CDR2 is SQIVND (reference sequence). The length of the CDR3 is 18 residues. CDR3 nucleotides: TGTGCCAGTAGTATAGAAGGCTTCGGAGGGACTAGCGGCTACGAGCAGTACTTC. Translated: CASSIEGFGGTSGYEQYF. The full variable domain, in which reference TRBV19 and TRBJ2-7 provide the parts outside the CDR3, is DGGITQSPKYLFRKEGQNVTLSCEQNLNHDAMYWYRQDPGQGLRLIYYSQIVNDFQKGDIAEGYSVSREKKESFPLTVTSAQKNPTAFYLCASSIEGFGGTSGYEQYFGPGTRLTVT.

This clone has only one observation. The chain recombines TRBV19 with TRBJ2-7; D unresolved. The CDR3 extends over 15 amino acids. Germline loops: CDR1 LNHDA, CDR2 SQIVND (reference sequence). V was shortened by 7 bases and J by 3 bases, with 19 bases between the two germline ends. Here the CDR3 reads CASTQRLPKSYEQYF. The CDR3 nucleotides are TGTGCCAGTACCCAGAGGCTACCCAAGAGCTACGAGCAGTACTTC.

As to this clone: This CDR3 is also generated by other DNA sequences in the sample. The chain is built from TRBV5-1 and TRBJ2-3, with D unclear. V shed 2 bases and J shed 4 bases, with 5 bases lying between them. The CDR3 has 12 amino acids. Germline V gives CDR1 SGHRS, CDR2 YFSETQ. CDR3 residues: CASSFSADTQYF. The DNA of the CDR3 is TGCGCCAGCAGCTTTTCGGCAGATACGCAGTATTTT.

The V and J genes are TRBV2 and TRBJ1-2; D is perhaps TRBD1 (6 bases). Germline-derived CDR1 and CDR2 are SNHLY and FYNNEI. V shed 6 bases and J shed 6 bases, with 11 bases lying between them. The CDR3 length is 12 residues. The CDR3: CASREDSHGYTF. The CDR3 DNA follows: TGTGCCAGCAGGGAGGACAGCCATGGCTACACCTTC.

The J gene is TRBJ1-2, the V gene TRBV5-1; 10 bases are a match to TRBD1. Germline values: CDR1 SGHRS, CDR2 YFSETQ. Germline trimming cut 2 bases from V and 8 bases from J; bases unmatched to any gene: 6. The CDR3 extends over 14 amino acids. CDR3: CASSFGTGESGYTF. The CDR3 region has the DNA TGCGCCAGCAGCTTTGGGACAGGGGAGAGCGGCTACACCTTC.

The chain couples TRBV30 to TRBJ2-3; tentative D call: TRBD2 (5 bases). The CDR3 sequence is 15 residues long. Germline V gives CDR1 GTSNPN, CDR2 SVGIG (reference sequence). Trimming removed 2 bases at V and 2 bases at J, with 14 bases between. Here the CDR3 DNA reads TGTGCCTGGAGTCTATCACTACTAGACACAGATACGCAGTATTTT. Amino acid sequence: CAWSLSLLDTDTQYF.

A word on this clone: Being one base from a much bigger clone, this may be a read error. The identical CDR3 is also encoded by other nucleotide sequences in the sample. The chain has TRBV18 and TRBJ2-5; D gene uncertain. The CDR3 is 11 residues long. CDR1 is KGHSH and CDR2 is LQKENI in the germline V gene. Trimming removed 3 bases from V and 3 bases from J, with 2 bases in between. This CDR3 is CASSPEETQYF. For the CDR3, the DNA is TGTGCCAGCTCACCTGAAGAGACCCAGTACTTC. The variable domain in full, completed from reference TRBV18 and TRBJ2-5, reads NAGVMQNPRHLVRRRGQEARLRCSPMKGHSHVYWYRQLPEEGLKFMVYLQKENIIDESGMPKERFSAEFPKEGPSILRIQQVVRGDSAAYFCASSPEETQYFGPGTRLLVL.

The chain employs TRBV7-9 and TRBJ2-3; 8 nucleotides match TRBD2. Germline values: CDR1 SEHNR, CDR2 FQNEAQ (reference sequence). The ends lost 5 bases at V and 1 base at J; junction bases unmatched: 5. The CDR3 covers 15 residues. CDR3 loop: CASSPSLAGTDTQYF. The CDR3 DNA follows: TGTGCCAGCAGCCCCTCACTAGCGGGCACAGATACGCAGTATTTT.

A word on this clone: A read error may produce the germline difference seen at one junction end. The CDR3 region has the DNA TGTGCTAGCAGCCGGGGACTGCTCAATGAGCAGTTCTTC. It yields the protein CASSRGLLNEQFF. The chain employs TRBV7-7 and TRBJ2-1, with D possibly being TRBD2 (6 bases). Germline V gene lookup returns CDR1 SSHAT and CDR2 FNYEAQ (reference sequence). This CDR3 is 13 amino acids long.

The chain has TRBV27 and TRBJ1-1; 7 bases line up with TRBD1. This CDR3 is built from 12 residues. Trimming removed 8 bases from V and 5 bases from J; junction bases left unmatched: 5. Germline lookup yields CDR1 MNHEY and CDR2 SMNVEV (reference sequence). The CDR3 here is CASGHRGTEAFF. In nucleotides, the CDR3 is TGTGCCAGCGGACACAGGGGAACTGAAGCTTTCTTT.

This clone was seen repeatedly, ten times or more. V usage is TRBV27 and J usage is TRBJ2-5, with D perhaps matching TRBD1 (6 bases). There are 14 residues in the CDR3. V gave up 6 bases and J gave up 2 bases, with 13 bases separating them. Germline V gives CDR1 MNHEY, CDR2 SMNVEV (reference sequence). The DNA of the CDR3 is TGTGCCAGCAGACCGGGACACTCACAAGAGACCCAGTACTTC. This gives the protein CASRPGHSQETQYF.

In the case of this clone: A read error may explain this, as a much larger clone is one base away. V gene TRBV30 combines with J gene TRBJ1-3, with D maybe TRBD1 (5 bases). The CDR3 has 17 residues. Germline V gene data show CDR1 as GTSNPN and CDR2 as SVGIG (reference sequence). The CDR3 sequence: CAWRAHPGNYSGNIIYF. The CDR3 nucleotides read TGTGCCTGGAGGGCCCACCCAGGGAACTACTCTGGAAACATCATATATTTT.

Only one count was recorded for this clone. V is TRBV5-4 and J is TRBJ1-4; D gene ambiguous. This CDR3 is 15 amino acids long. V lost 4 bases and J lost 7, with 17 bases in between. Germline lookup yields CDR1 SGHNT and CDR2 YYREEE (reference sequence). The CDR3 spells CASSLNKVGGEKLFF. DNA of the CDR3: TGTGCCAGCAGCCTAAACAAGGTTGGAGGTGAAAAACTGTTTTTT.

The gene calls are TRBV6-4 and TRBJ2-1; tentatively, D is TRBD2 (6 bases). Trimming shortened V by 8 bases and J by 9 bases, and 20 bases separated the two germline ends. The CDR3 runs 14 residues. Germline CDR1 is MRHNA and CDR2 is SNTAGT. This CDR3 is CASAAGPERVEQFF. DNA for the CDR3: TGTGCCAGCGCCGCGGGACCCGAGCGGGTTGAGCAGTTCTTC.

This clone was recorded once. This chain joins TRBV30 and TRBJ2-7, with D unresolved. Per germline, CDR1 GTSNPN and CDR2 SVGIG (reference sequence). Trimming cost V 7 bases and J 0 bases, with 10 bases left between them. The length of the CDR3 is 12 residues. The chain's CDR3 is CAYRRYSYEQYF. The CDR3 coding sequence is TGTGCCTACCGACGGTACTCCTACGAGCAGTACTTC.

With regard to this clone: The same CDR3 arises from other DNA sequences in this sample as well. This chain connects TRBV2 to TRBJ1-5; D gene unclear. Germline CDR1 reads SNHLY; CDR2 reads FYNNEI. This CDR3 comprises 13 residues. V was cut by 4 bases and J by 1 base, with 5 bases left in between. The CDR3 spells CASSVESNQPQHF. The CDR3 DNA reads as TGTGCCAGCAGTGTTGAAAGCAATCAGCCCCAGCATTTT. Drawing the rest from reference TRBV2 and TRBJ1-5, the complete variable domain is EPEVTQTPSHQVTQMGQEVILRCVPISNHLYFYWYRQILGQKVEFLVSFYNNEISEKSEIFDDQFSVERPDGSNFTLKIRSTKLEDSAMYFCASSVESNQPQHFGDGTRLSIL.

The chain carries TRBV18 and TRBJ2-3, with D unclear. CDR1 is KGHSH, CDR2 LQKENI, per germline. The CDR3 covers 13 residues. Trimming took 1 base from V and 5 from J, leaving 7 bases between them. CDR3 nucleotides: TGTGCCAGCTCACCACTGGAGCGAGATACGCAGTATTTT. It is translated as CASSPLERDTQYF. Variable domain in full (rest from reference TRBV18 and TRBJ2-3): NAGVMQNPRHLVRRRGQEARLRCSPMKGHSHVYWYRQLPEEGLKFMVYLQKENIIDESGMPKERFSAEFPKEGPSILRIQQVVRGDSAAYFCASSPLERDTQYFGPGTRLTVL.

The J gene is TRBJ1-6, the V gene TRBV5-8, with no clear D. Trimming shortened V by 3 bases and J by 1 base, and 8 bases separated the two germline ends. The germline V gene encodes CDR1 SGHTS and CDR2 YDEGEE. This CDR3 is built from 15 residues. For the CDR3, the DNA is TGTGCCAGCAGCTCCGGTATATCCTATAATTCACCCCTCCACTTT. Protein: CASSSGISYNSPLHF.

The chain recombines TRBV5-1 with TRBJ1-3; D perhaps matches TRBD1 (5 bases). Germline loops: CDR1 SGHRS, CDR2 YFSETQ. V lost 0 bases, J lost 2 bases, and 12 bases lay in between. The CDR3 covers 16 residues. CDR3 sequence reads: CASSLGGSIPGNTIYF. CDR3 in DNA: TGCGCCAGCAGCTTGGGGGGGAGTATACCTGGAAACACCATATATTTT. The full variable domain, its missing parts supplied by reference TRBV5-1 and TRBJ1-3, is KAGVTQTPRYLIKTRGQQVTLSCSPISGHRSVSWYQQTPGQGLQFLFEYFSETQRNKGNFPGRFSGRQFSNSRSEMNVSTLELGDSALYLCASSLGGSIPGNTIYFGEGSWLTVV.

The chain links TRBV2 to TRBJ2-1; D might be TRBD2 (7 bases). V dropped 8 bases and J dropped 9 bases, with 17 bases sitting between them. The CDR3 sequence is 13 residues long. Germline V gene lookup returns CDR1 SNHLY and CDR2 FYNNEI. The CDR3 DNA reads TGTGCCAGCGGAGGAGAGAGGGGGGGTGAGCAGTTCTTC. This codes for CASGGERGGEQFF. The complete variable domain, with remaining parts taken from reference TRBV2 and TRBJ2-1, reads EPEVTQTPSHQVTQMGQEVILRCVPISNHLYFYWYRQILGQKVEFLVSFYNNEISEKSEIFDDQFSVERPDGSNFTLKIRSTKLEDSAMYFCASGGERGGEQFFGPGTRLTVL.

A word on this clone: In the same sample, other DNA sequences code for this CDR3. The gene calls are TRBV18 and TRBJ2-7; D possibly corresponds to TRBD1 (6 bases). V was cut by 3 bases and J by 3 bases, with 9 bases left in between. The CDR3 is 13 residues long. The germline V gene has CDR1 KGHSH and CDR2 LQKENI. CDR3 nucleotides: TGTGCCAGCTCACCTCAGGGGTTCTACGAGCAGTACTTC. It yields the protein CASSPQGFYEQYF.

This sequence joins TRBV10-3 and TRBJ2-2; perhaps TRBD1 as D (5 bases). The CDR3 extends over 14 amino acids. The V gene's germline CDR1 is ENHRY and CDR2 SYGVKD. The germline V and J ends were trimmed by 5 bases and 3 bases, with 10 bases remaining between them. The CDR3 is CAISKTEDTGELFF. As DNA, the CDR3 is TGTGCCATCAGTAAGACAGAGGACACCGGGGAGCTGTTTTTT.

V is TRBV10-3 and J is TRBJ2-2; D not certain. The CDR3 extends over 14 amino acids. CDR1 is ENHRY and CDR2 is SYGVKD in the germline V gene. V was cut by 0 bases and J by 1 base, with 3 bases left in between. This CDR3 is CAISESLNTGELFF. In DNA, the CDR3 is TGTGCCATCAGTGAGTCGCTGAACACCGGGGAGCTGTTTTTT.

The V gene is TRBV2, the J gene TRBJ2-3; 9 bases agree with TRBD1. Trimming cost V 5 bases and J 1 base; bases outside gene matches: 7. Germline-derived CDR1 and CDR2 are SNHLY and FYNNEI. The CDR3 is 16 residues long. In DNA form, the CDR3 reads TGTGCCAGCAGTACCCAACAGGGGGCTGGCACAGATACGCAGTATTTT. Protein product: CASSTQQGAGTDTQYF.

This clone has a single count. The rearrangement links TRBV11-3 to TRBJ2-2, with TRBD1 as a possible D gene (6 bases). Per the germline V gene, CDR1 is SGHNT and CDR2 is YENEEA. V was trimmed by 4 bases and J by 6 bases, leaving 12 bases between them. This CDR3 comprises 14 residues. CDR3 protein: CASSSSSGAGELFF. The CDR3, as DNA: TGTGCCAGCAGCTCATCCTCAGGGGCCGGGGAGCTGTTTTTT.